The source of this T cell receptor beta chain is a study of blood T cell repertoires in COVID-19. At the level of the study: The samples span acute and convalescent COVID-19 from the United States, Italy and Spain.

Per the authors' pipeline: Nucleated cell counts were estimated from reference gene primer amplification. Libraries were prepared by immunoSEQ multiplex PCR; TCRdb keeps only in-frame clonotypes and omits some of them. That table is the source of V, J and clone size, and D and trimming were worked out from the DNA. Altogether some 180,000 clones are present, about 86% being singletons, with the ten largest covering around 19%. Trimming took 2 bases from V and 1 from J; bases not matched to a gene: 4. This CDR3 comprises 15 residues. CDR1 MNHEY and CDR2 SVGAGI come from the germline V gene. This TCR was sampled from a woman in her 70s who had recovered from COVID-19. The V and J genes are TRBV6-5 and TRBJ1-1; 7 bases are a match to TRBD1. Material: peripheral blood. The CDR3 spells CASSYADRENTEAFF. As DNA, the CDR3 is TGTGCCAGCAGTTACGCCGACAGGGAGAACACTGAAGCTTTCTTT.